The 7 T cell receptor beta chains reported below all come from one sample, sequenced in a study of long-term antiretroviral therapy in people with HIV. Researchers ran immunoSEQ v3.0 at survey level. This table comes from immunoSEQ multiplex PCR, and its TCRdb copy is limited to in-frame clones, with some not included. The table has under 50,000 clones, approximately 89% seen once. The sequenced sample was unsorted PBMCs, obtained 3.1 years after starting antiretroviral therapy. These receptor sequences come from a woman aged 45-65 years with HIV.

The J gene is TRBJ1-1, the V gene TRBV30; no clear D gene. V gave up 3 bases and J gave up 5 bases, with 10 bases separating them. Germline CDR1 and CDR2: GTSNPN and SVGIG (reference sequence). This CDR3 is built from 12 residues. CDR3 residues: CAWRPRWTEAFF. DNA for the CDR3: TGTGCCTGGAGACCCCGGTGGACTGAAGCTTTCTTT.

This chain uses TRBV30 with TRBJ1-2; a weak D match, TRBD1 (6 bases). V was shortened by 3 bases and J by 6 bases, with 17 bases between the two germline ends. Germline lookup yields CDR1 GTSNPN and CDR2 SVGIG (reference sequence). CDR3 length: 14 amino acids. CDR3 sequence (DNA): TGTGCCTGGAGCCCACAGGGAAGGTGGGATGGCTACACCTTC. As protein: CAWSPQGRWDGYTF.

This chain uses TRBV10-3 with TRBJ1-2; 10 nucleotides agree with TRBD1. The CDR3 sequence is 11 residues long. The J segment lost 3 bases and the V segment lost 11 bases, leaving 0 bases of the junction unmatched. Germline CDR1 and CDR2: ENHRY and SYGVKD. In DNA, the CDR3 is TGTGCCGGACAGGGGGACTATGGCTACACCTTC. This gives the protein CAGQGDYGYTF.

This clone appeared once. This chain links TRBV5-1 with TRBJ2-2, with D possibly TRBD1 on 6 matching bases. The CDR3 spans 14 residues. V was clipped by 0 bases and J by 4 bases, with 7 bases between them. The germline gives CDR1 SGHRS, CDR2 YFSETQ. CDR3 protein: CASSLEGGTGELFF. The CDR3 DNA sequence: TGCGCCAGCAGCTTGGAAGGGGGCACCGGGGAGCTGTTTTTT. Using reference TRBV5-1 and TRBJ2-2 for the parts outside the CDR3, the full variable domain is KAGVTQTPRYLIKTRGQQVTLSCSPISGHRSVSWYQQTPGQGLQFLFEYFSETQRNKGNFPGRFSGRQFSNSRSEMNVSTLELGDSALYLCASSLEGGTGELFFGEGSRLTVL.

The chain has TRBV7-3 and TRBJ1-1; no firm D call. The CDR3 spans 14 residues. Trimming removed 5 bases from V and 5 bases from J, with 15 bases in between. Germline CDR1 reads SGHTA; CDR2 reads FQGTGA. The CDR3 DNA sequence: TGTGCCAGCAGCCCCGGCCCCACAATTACTGAAGCTTTCTTT. Residues: CASSPGPTITEAFF.

The chain recombines TRBV2 with TRBJ1-2; no reliable D call. This CDR3 spans 12 amino acids. Germline CDR1 reads SNHLY; CDR2 reads FYNNEI. Trimming removed 1 base at V and 10 bases at J, with 10 bases between. Here the CDR3 reads CASSEGQVVYTF. The CDR3 region has the DNA TGTGCCAGCAGTGAAGGGCAGGTTGTCTACACCTTC.

The rearrangement links TRBV18 to TRBJ2-6; 8 nucleotides align to TRBD1. Per the germline V gene, CDR1 is KGHSH and CDR2 is LQKENI. The CDR3 spans 16 residues. Trimming cost V 3 bases and J 4 bases; bases outside gene matches: 5. CDR3 in amino acids: CASSPQGAMGANVLTF. DNA for the CDR3: TGTGCCAGCTCACCCCAGGGGGCTATGGGGGCCAACGTCCTGACTTTC.